The 16 T cell receptor beta chains given below trace back to one sample, sequenced in a study of T cells after yellow fever vaccination. MiXCR was run by TCRdb on the 5' RACE reads, yielding one entry per CDR3 protein. The data hold around 400,000 distinct CDR3 sequences, with around 10% observed a single time. The material sequenced was PBMCs, taken on the day of the first yellow fever vaccination. These receptors all come from a man aged 18 to 30 who received the YFV17D yellow fever vaccine.

This clonotype has just a few counts. The chain carries TRBV18 and TRBJ2-7; possibly TRBD2 for D (5 bases). Germline V gives CDR1 KGHSH, CDR2 LQKENI. V was pared by 3 bases and J by 3 bases, with 15 bases between. The CDR3 consists of 15 residues. Here the CDR3 reads CASSPNEGGGYEQYF. CDR3 DNA sequence: TGTGCCAGCTCACCTAACGAGGGCGGTGGCTACGAGCAGTACTTC.

This clonotype was seen only a few times. The V call is TRBV18, the J call TRBJ2-5, with TRBD1 matching over 8 bases. Germline loops: CDR1 KGHSH, CDR2 LQKENI. Unmatched junction bases numbered 11, after V lost 1 base and J lost 1 base. The CDR3 covers 18 residues. CDR3 sequence reads: CASSPHPLIDRGQETQYF. The CDR3 DNA reads TGTGCCAGCTCACCACACCCCTTAATAGACAGGGGCCAAGAGACCCAGTACTTC.

Only a few counts were recorded for this clonotype. CDR3 in amino acids: CASSFLSGDTDTQYF. CDR3 nucleotides: TGTGCCAGCAGCTTCCTTAGCGGGGACACAGATACGCAGTATTTT. V is TRBV9 and J is TRBJ2-3; 8 bases align to TRBD2. Germline V CDR1 and CDR2: SGDLS, YYNGEE. The CDR3 spans 15 residues. V was pared by 4 bases and J by 2 bases, with 6 bases of the junction left unmatched.

This clonotype was found a few times. The chain uses TRBV6-1 and TRBJ2-5; 8 bases are shared with TRBD1. CDR3 length: 14 residues. The germline gives CDR1 MNHNS, CDR2 SASEGT. The J segment lost 5 bases and the V segment lost 4 bases, leaving 6 bases of the junction unmatched. The CDR3 region is CASSASGGDETQYF. The DNA of the CDR3 is TGTGCCAGCAGTGCGTCAGGGGGCGACGAGACCCAGTACTTC.

This clonotype appeared many times. The chain has TRBV5-1 and TRBJ2-5; 10 bases align to TRBD1. The CDR3 spans 14 residues. Germline V gene sequence: CDR1 SGHRS, CDR2 YFSETQ. Losses at the gene ends were 1 base for V and 5 bases for J; bases not matched to a gene: 2. CDR3 in DNA: TGCGCCAGCAGCTTGCCGGGACAGGGGGAGACCCAGTACTTC. Translation: CASSLPGQGETQYF.

The chain combines TRBV7-2 with TRBJ2-3; TRBD2 aligns across 13 bases. This CDR3 spans 15 amino acids. V lost 6 bases and J lost 11; bases outside the gene matches: 11. From germline, CDR1 is SGHTA and CDR2 FQGNSA. CDR3 coding DNA: TGTGCCAGCAGGCAGCGACTAGCGGGGGGCCGTGTGCAGTATTTT. Its protein is CASRQRLAGGRVQYF.

The gene calls are TRBV5-1 and TRBJ1-1; D remains ambiguous. Germline assignment: CDR1 SGHRS and CDR2 YFSETQ. CDR3 length equals 13 residues. Trimming removed 3 bases at V and 2 bases at J, with 8 bases between. CDR3: CASSSGDNTEAFF. CDR3 sequence (DNA): TGCGCCAGCAGCTCCGGAGATAACACTGAAGCTTTCTTT.

Only a few counts were recorded for this clonotype. V is TRBV12-3 or TRBV12-4 and J is TRBJ2-1, with 7 bases identical to TRBD2. J lost 7 bases, V lost 0 bases, and 3 bases had no gene match. This CDR3 is 14 amino acids long. The CDR3 nucleotides read TGTGCCAGCAGTTTAGCGGGGGGGGGTAATGAGCAGTTCTTC. Translating gives CASSLAGGGNEQFF.

This clonotype turned up a few times. The chain recombines TRBV29-1 with TRBJ1-5; 10 nucleotides align to TRBD1. The CDR3 is made up of 13 amino acids. V lost 6 bases to trimming and J lost 5 bases; unmatched junction nucleotides: 4. Germline values: CDR1 SQVTM, CDR2 ANQGSEA. CDR3 in amino acids: CSVTGQGDQPQHF. CDR3 nucleotide sequence: TGCAGCGTAACCGGACAGGGGGATCAGCCCCAGCATTTT.

This clonotype came up a few times. This chain connects TRBV12-3 or TRBV12-4 to TRBJ2-1; maybe TRBD1 (6 bases). The CDR3 runs 12 residues. Trimming removed 6 bases from V and 12 bases from J, with 15 bases in between. The CDR3 protein is CASSLWGPWQFF. CDR3 nucleotides: TGTGCCAGCAGCCTGTGGGGGCCATGGCAGTTCTTC.

The rearrangement links TRBV6-5 to TRBJ2-7; D gene ambiguous. The CDR3 consists of 15 residues. V lost 0 bases, J lost 0 bases, and 9 bases lay in between. In germline, CDR1 is MNHEY, CDR2 SVGAGI. The CDR3 DNA reads as TGTGCCAGCAGTTACTCGAATATCCGCTCCTACGAGCAGTACTTC. It encodes CASSYSNIRSYEQYF.

This clonotype was picked up a small number of times. The CDR3 DNA is TGCAGCACCCCGGGGGACAGGTCGACCACAGATACGCAGTATTTT. It translates to CSTPGDRSTTDTQYF. The chain couples TRBV29-1 to TRBJ2-3; TRBD1 matches 8 bases. Unmatched junction bases numbered 12, after V lost 8 bases and J lost 2 bases. Germline V gives CDR1 SQVTM, CDR2 ANQGSEA. This CDR3 spans 15 amino acids.

The sample holds a few counts of this clonotype. This chain links TRBV18 with TRBJ2-3; 10 nucleotides agree with TRBD1. CDR1 and CDR2 from the germline V gene are KGHSH and LQKENI. Trimming cost V 3 bases and J 2 bases; bases outside gene matches: 8. The CDR3 is 17 amino acids. CDR3 sequence: CASSPLAGTGATDTQYF. CDR3 DNA sequence: TGTGCCAGCTCACCCCTGGCCGGGACAGGGGCCACAGATACGCAGTATTTT. Full variable domain (rest looked up from reference TRBV18 and TRBJ2-3): NAGVMQNPRHLVRRRGQEARLRCSPMKGHSHVYWYRQLPEEGLKFMVYLQKENIIDESGMPKERFSAEFPKEGPSILRIQQVVRGDSAAYFCASSPLAGTGATDTQYFGPGTRLTVL.

This clonotype occurred many times. The J gene is TRBJ2-1, the V gene TRBV9; 12 bases fit TRBD2. Germline CDR1 is SGDLS and CDR2 is YYNGEE. The junction had 8 bases not matched to a gene; V was cut back by 3 bases and J by 7 bases. This CDR3 has 16 residues. The CDR3 loop reads CASSALLAGGLNEQFF. CDR3 nucleotide sequence: TGTGCCAGCAGCGCGCTCCTAGCGGGGGGGCTAAATGAGCAGTTCTTC.

This clonotype was detected a few times. CDR3 DNA sequence: TGTGCCAGCAGCTGGGACTGGAACACTGAAGCTTTCTTT. This translates into CASSWDWNTEAFF. The chain joins TRBV7-9 to TRBJ1-1; D perhaps matches TRBD1 (5 bases). Per germline, CDR1 SEHNR and CDR2 FQNEAQ (reference sequence). Trimming removed 4 bases at V and 1 base at J, with 7 bases between. The CDR3 loop spans 13 amino acids.

Concerning this clonotype: The junction departs from the called germline gene at one end, perhaps through a read error. V usage is TRBV9 and J usage is TRBJ1-1; D is unresolved. Germline-derived CDR1 and CDR2 are SGDLS and YYNGEE. The length of the CDR3 is 15 residues. As DNA, the CDR3 is TGTGCCAGCAGCGTGCTAGGGAGGGAGAACACTGAAGCTCTCTTT. Residues: CASSVLGRENTEALF. Full variable domain (remainder filled in from reference TRBV9 and TRBJ1-1): DSGVTQTPKHLITATGQRVTLRCSPRSGDLSVYWYQQSLDQGLQFLIQYYNGEERAKGNILERFSAQQFPDLHSELNLSSLELGDSALYFCASSVLGRENTEALFGQGTRLTVV.